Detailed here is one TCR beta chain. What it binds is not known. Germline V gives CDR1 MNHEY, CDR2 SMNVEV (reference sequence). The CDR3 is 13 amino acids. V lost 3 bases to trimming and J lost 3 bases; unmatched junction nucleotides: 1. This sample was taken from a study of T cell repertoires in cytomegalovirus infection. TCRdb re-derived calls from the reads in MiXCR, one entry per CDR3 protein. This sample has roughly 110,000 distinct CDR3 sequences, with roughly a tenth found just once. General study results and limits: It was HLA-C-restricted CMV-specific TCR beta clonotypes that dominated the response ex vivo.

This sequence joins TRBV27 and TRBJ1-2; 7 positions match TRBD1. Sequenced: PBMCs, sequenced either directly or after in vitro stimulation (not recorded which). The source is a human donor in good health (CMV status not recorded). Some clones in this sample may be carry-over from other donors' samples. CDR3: CASSFTGDYGYTF. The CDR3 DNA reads TGTGCCAGCAGTTTTACAGGGGACTATGGCTACACCTTC.